The present T cell receptor beta chain was sequenced within a study of blood T cell repertoires in COVID-19. Study-wide context: Samples of COVID-19 (acute and convalescent) were obtained from the United States, Italy and Spain.

Source study methods: Amplifying reference gene primers gave estimates of nucleated cell counts. Only in-frame clones appear in the TCRdb table, and some are missing; sequencing was by immunoSEQ multiplex PCR. The V and J calls and clone size were taken over from that table, and D and trimming were inferred from the DNA. The sample lists around 200,000 clones; 85% to 90% were seen once. This clone was counted only a few times. The receptor comes from a man aged 45-65 years with acute or convalescent COVID-19. The material sequenced was peripheral blood.

In nucleotides, the CDR3 is TGTGCCAGTAGGAGAACAGGGGGACCTAATCAGCCCCAGCATTTT. It translates to CASRRTGGPNQPQHF. V and J are TRBV19 and TRBJ1-5; 8 nucleotides align to TRBD1. Germline V lookup: CDR1 LNHDA, CDR2 SQIVND (reference sequence). Trimming at V came to 6 bases and at J to 4 bases, leaving 8 bases not matched to a gene. The CDR3 has 15 amino acids.